This record concerns one TCR beta chain sequence. Its antigen is not yet known. Per-base quality was not reported, and no clone a single base away is much larger than it. This entry comes from a study of cytomegalovirus exposure and HLA in healthy donors (dated by TCRdb to between 2016 and 2019). Regarding the research as a whole: According to an earlier analysis of a few hundred of the donors, about 179 million T cells yielded roughly 100 million unique TCR beta sequences and around 280 Gb of sequence data. Roughly 300 gigabases of sequencing data and tens of millions of unique TCR sequences were included in an early release covering around 600 HLA-typed donors. On average, about 240,000 unique TCR beta nucleotide sequences were sequenced per donor among some 420 genotyped donors of the cohort, with 15% to 20% of those sequences being non-productive. The study used immunosequencing to profile the T cell repertoires of about 670 subjects and linked those repertoires to cytomegalovirus serostatus. Besides the first cohort of some 670 subjects, a separate validation cohort made up of over 100 different subjects was used. In a later analysis, previously published TCR beta repertoires from about 670 donors were re-analyzed and high-resolution HLA genotyping was added so that TCR occurrence patterns could be studied. Every discovery cohort repertoire had been produced on one sequencing platform. The later analysis used no new phenotypic data to find candidate immune exposures, relying instead on TCR beta sequences and their occurrence across donors. The study combined high-throughput TCR immunosequencing, statistical association of individual TCRs with disease status, and machine learning to predict cytomegalovirus infection status. Both class I and class II loci were covered by HLA typing, at four-digit resolution. The study was designed to test whether signatures of past pathogen exposure could be identified by cataloging public T cell receptors. Of the 300 to 450 genotyped donors, over 70% fell in the genetic ancestry cluster associated with self-reported Caucasian donors. A later genetic analysis took genome-wide SNP genotypes for about three fifths of the 666 donors and used that subset as a discovery cohort. Donor age, sex, ethnicity and CMV serostatus were compiled together with the repertoire data. Typing coverage varied by locus: about 629-630 donors for A, B, C, DRB1 and DQB1; roughly 560 for DQA1; around 570 for DPA1; around 490 for DPB1. Several DR-DQ haplotypes were handled as single units for association and clustering because linkage in the cohort was strong. An earlier analysis of around 580 of the donors used high-throughput TCR beta sequencing to judge whether each TCR beta V gene segment behaved as functional or pseudogenic. Study-wide findings and limitations: A later analysis found that TCR association rates varied across HLA loci, with DRB1 alleles showing the most associated TCRs and HLA-C alleles the fewest. A further reported finding was that TCR beta sequences accurately predicted the HLA-A and HLA-B alleles for most subjects in the first cohort. A later genetic analysis associated a missense DCLRE1C variant with V-gene and J-gene trimming of TCR beta chains, and an independent cohort replicated the association. Correlated functional status among segregating V segments might reflect linkage disequilibrium, but an unknown experimental factor could not be ruled out. Most CMV-associated TCR beta chains appeared to be HLA-restricted in a later analysis, and the HLA associations seemed to be driven largely by CMV exposure. Because HLA typing was missing for some donors at each locus, association tests included only the typed subset. The only immune exposure information available for the cohort was CMV serostatus. Cytomegalovirus status was reported to be diagnosed by the classifier with high specificity and sensitivity in both the original and validation cohorts. Most TCR sequences were observed very rarely across donors, whereas some public TCRs were present in many individuals. A later analysis associated about 16,000 TCR beta sequences with specific HLA alleles at a false discovery rate of 0.05. Some 15 rarely observed V segments, including chromosome 9 orphons, were excluded from the earlier analysis of approximately 600 of the donors because counts were too low. In a later analysis, HLA-associated TCR beta chains showed more clonal expansion and lower generation probabilities than non-associated chains that were equally common. Compared with the roughly 700-donor mean, donors in an Asian-associated ancestry cluster had fewer N-insertions in productive TCRs, according to a later genetic analysis. The 87-base-pair reads could not distinguish some IMGT-functional V segments, including TRBV6-2 and TRBV6-3, so those segments were excluded. The study listed 150 to 200 TCR beta chains as associated with cytomegalovirus. In this cohort, only TCR beta chains were sequenced, and detectable features were limited by the absence of alpha or paired-chain data. In vitro tests confirmed that three of the cytomegalovirus-associated TCR beta chains recognize cytomegalovirus antigens. Roughly uniform sequencing depth across donors was assumed in presence/absence analyses, although this assumption may not hold. In an earlier analysis of 587 of the donors, most TCR beta V segments were observed in productive rearrangements about 87% or about 30% of the time, broadly matching IMGT annotations. When HLA alleles, especially DR and DQ, strongly co-occurred, attributing TCR associations to individual alleles was difficult. A cluster of highly shared sequence variants was judged likely to represent a technical artifact of the sequencing pipeline. Several of the top co-occurrence clusters appeared to be linked to parvovirus B19, influenza, CMV and Epstein-Barr virus, according to a later analysis. It was suggested by the authors that the approach could potentially be generalized to other disease states and immunological phenotypes.

The cohort was made up of about 610 healthy bone marrow donors. All cohort members were sampled while nominally healthy, although unrecorded immune exposures were likely present. The donor tested CMV seronegative, placing the donor among the 352 seronegative members of the cohort. Every donor gave a peripheral blood sample, and the peripheral blood mononuclear cells from that sample were used for TCR beta sequencing. The Qiagen DNeasy Blood Extraction Kit was used to extract genomic DNA from the blood cell samples. To prepare the library, the immunoSEQ multiplex PCR assay was applied. For the multiplex PCR, a mixture combining 60 forward primers for TCR Vbeta segments and 13 reverse primers for TCR Jbeta segments was used. The CDR3 region of rearranged TCR beta genes was amplified from genomic DNA by a multiplex PCR assay. Amplified TCR beta libraries were sequenced as 87-base-pair reads on the Illumina HiSeq System. The paper's data handling went like this. In a later analysis, 70 million to 95 million unique TCR beta chains were counted across the approximately 640 repertoires, and about 10 million of these chains were shared by at least two donors. Raw reads were error-corrected and collapsed into unique sequences with a nearest-neighbor algorithm that merged closely related sequences to remove PCR and sequencing errors. V, D and J gene segments were assigned by aligning CDR3 sequences to IMGT reference sequences. For a sequence to be retained, a match of at least six nucleotides was required to both a V gene segment and a J gene segment. A rearrangement was called productive if the CDR3 had no stop codons and remained in frame with V and J, and every other rearrangement was called non-productive. CDR3 was defined according to IMGT convention as the region running from the second conserved V-encoded cysteine to the conserved J-encoded phenylalanine. The earlier analysis of about 570 of the donors excluded any sequence lacking an unambiguous match to a single V gene segment. An earlier analysis of several hundred of the donors classified V segments as functional when productive rearrangements were above 56.7% and as segregating when the standard deviation between donors was above 5%. To diagnose cytomegalovirus status from the catalog of TCR beta chain sequences, a statistical classification framework was built. A later analysis assigned V and J genes by comparing TCR nucleotide sequences with IMGT/GENE-DB human TR gene sequences. In a later analysis, CDR3 sequences and most-parsimonious VDJ recombination scenarios were assigned using the TCRdist pipeline. In a later analysis, each TCR beta chain was defined by its CDR3 amino acid sequence together with its V-gene family, and reads lacking a unique V-gene family were excluded. As a way to deal with suspected cross-contamination and a sequencing artifact, a later analysis dropped hundreds of nucleotide sequences that were highly shared and had low generation probability. For each public chain, a later analysis derived a clonal expansion index from normalized ranks of inferred template counts within each repertoire. A later analysis computed generation probabilities with a VDJ recombination model fitted to out-of-frame rearrangements, and checked the results against IGoR. In a later analysis, hypergeometric tests were used to score TCR-TCR, TCR-HLA and TCR-CMV co-occurrence, with a repertoire-size bias correction applied to TCR pairs. To estimate false discovery rates, a later analysis permuted the HLA or CMV assignments 20 times. In a later analysis, co-occurring TCRs were grouped using DBSCAN, and TCRdist sequence similarity was added for clustering within HLA-allele-positive subsets. For co-occurrence clustering, repertoires with fewer than 30,000 or more than 120,000 public chains were excluded, along with five repertoires with anomalous nucleotide sharing. TCRdb carries this immuneACCESS record with in-frame sequences only. Its versions omit some clonotypes, under half of them owing to an unresolved V gene in the studies checked, with the rest unexplained. The DNA was the basis for D and trimming; V, J and clone size are from that table. Across this sample there are 150,000 or so clones, with around three quarters seen only once. The ten most abundant clones make up about 4% of the sample.

The CDR3 goes from the cysteine to the phenylalanine over 11 residues. The sequence is cut down to CDR3 DNA, 33 bases in frame from base 1. CDR1 and CDR2 are drawn from the germline V gene (reference sequence): DFQATT, SNEGSKA. V is pared back by 6 bases and J by 11 bases, with 17 bases lying between the germline termini. Recombination connected TRBV20-1 to TRBJ2-7, with the identity of the D gene unclear. The TCR was taken from a woman aged 40 to 55 in good health and CMV-seronegative. Sequencing used PBMCs. The DNA is as follows: TGCAGTGCCGCGACGATGACCGGAGAGTACTTC. It is translated as CSAATMTGEYF.